The 17 T cell receptor beta chains listed next were all sequenced from one sample in a study of Tregs in tolerant kidney transplant recipients. Sequencing used immunoSEQ multiplex PCR; TCRdb keeps in-frame clones, though not all of them. The repertoire has some 55,000 clones, about four fifths of them found once; the top ten carry around 5.5%. Sequenced sample: CD4+ T cells from blood. The receptors were gathered from a human donor in good health.

The CDR3 here is CASSLDVTSGGQTQYF. Here the CDR3 DNA reads TGTGCCAGCAGCTTAGATGTTACTAGCGGGGGTCAGACCCAGTACTTC. The chain links TRBV7-9 to TRBJ2-5, with 11 bases that match TRBD2. V shed 1 base, J shed 6 bases, and the junction held 7 bases outside the gene matches. The germline V gene encodes CDR1 SEHNR and CDR2 FQNEAQ (reference sequence). The CDR3 runs to 16 residues.

The rearrangement uses TRBV7-3 and TRBJ2-1; 14 bases are shared with TRBD2. The CDR3 runs 15 residues. CDR1 and CDR2 (germline): SGHTA, FQGTGA. Trimming took 4 bases from V and 9 from J; bases not matched to a gene: 5. This CDR3 is CASSSTSGGAGEQFF. The CDR3 nucleotides are TGTGCCAGCAGCTCGACTAGCGGGGGGGCAGGTGAGCAGTTCTTC.

In this sample, this clone turned up once. The chain uses TRBV5-1 and TRBJ2-5, with 14 bases matching TRBD2. CDR1 is SGHRS and CDR2 is YFSETQ in the germline V gene. V lost 4 bases to trimming and J lost 5 bases; unmatched junction nucleotides: 10. CDR3 length equals 17 residues. The CDR3 is CASSPLTSGGAKETQYF. The CDR3, as DNA: TGCGCCAGCAGCCCGTTGACTAGCGGGGGGGCCAAGGAGACCCAGTACTTC. The variable domain in full, with the rest retrieved from reference TRBV5-1 and TRBJ2-5, is KAGVTQTPRYLIKTRGQQVTLSCSPISGHRSVSWYQQTPGQGLQFLFEYFSETQRNKGNFPGRFSGRQFSNSRSEMNVSTLELGDSALYLCASSPLTSGGAKETQYFGPGTRLLVL.

V usage is TRBV11-1 and J usage is TRBJ2-7; 10 nucleotides align to TRBD1. This CDR3 comprises 13 residues. Trimming took 5 bases from V and 3 from J; bases not matched to a gene: 1. Germline V CDR1 and CDR2: SGHAT, FQDESV (reference sequence). The CDR3, as DNA: TGTGCCAGCAGCAGGACAGGGGGCTACGAGCAGTACTTC. Its protein is CASSRTGGYEQYF. Full variable domain (outside the CDR3, taken from reference TRBV11-1 and TRBJ2-7): EAEVAQSPRYKITEKSQAVAFWCDPISGHATLYWYRQILGQGPELLVQFQDESVVDDSQLPKDRFSAERLKGVDSTLKIQPAELGDSAMYLCASSRTGGYEQYFGPGTRLTVT.

V is TRBV7-9 and J is TRBJ1-2, with D hard to call. Trimming stripped 5 bases from V and 6 bases from J, with 16 bases between. The CDR3 totals 14 residues. Germline CDR1 is SEHNR and CDR2 is FQNEAQ (reference sequence). The CDR3 reads CASSVVGSSNGYTF. The DNA for the CDR3 is TGTGCCAGCAGCGTAGTAGGCAGCTCTAATGGCTACACCTTC.

The chain uses TRBV11-3 and TRBJ2-1; TRBD2 matches 15 bases. CDR3 length: 19 amino acids. The V gene's germline CDR1 is SGHNT and CDR2 YENEEA. The ends lost 5 bases at V and 5 bases at J; junction bases unmatched: 13. The CDR3, as DNA: TGTGCCAGCAGCCTTAGCCCCCATGGACTAGCGGGAGGGAACAATGAGCAGTTCTTC. Encoded protein: CASSLSPHGLAGGNNEQFF.

This sequence joins TRBV19 and TRBJ1-1; D unclear. Germline V gene lookup returns CDR1 LNHDA and CDR2 SQIVND (reference sequence). V was pared by 4 bases and J by 4 bases, with 10 bases between. The CDR3 is 13 residues long. The CDR3 loop reads CASSRLMGTEAFF. Written as DNA, the CDR3 is TGTGCCAGTAGTAGACTTATGGGCACTGAAGCTTTCTTT.

This clone occurred once. The V gene is TRBV15, the J gene TRBJ2-1; 9 bases match TRBD2. J lost 8 bases, V lost 3 bases, and 11 bases had no gene match. Germline CDR1 LNHNV, CDR2 YYDKDF (reference sequence). This CDR3 spans 16 amino acids. Here the CDR3 reads CATSRLHVAGEDEQFF. In DNA form, the CDR3 reads TGTGCCACCAGCAGGCTACACGTAGCGGGAGAGGATGAGCAGTTCTTC. The complete variable domain, with remaining parts taken from reference TRBV15 and TRBJ2-1, reads DAMVIQNPRYQVTQFGKPVTLSCSQTLNHNVMYWYQQKSSQAPKLLFHYYDKDFNNEADTPDNFQSRRPNTSFCFLDIRSPGLGDTAMYLCATSRLHVAGEDEQFFGPGTRLTVL.

This chain connects TRBV6-6 to TRBJ2-2; 7 bases are shared with TRBD1. There are 13 residues in the CDR3. V trimming: 5 bases; J trimming: 8 bases; junction bases outside the gene matches: 5. CDR1 MNHNY and CDR2 SVGAGI come from the germline V gene (reference sequence). The DNA of the CDR3 is TGTGCCAGCAGTAGCGCCAGGGGGGGGGAGCTGTTTTTT. Translating it yields CASSSARGGELFF.

V and J are TRBV6-6 and TRBJ2-7; TRBD1 might be the D (5 bases). V was cut by 5 bases and J by 3 bases, with 14 bases left in between. This CDR3 is built from 14 residues. The V gene's germline CDR1 is MNHNY and CDR2 SVGAGI (reference sequence). The CDR3 bases are TGTGCCAGCAGTCCAGGGCACTTTTACTACGAGCAGTACTTC. This translates into CASSPGHFYYEQYF.

J is TRBJ2-5 and V is TRBV19; tentatively, D is TRBD2 (6 bases). This CDR3 is built from 13 residues. Trimming shortened V by 10 bases and J by 2 bases, and 14 bases separated the two germline ends. Germline V gene sequence: CDR1 LNHDA, CDR2 SQIVND (reference sequence). This chain's CDR3 is CATIGGGQETQYF. CDR3 coding DNA: TGTGCCACCATAGGTGGGGGGCAAGAGACCCAGTACTTC.

This chain's CDR3 is CASSPRAATNYGYTF. The CDR3, as DNA: TGTGCCAGCAGCCCACGGGCAGCGACTAACTATGGCTACACCTTC. The rearrangement links TRBV5-4 to TRBJ1-2; no clear D gene. The CDR3 runs 15 residues. In germline, CDR1 is SGHNT, CDR2 YYREEE (reference sequence). V was trimmed by 4 bases and J by 0 bases, leaving 13 bases between them.

This clone was recorded only once. The V gene is TRBV6-5, the J gene TRBJ2-6; D may be TRBD1 (5 bases). Deletions cut 7 bases from V and 0 bases from J, with 10 bases between. The length of the CDR3 is 15 residues. Germline V lookup: CDR1 MNHEY, CDR2 SVGAGI. This CDR3 reads CASTQGSSGANVLTF. The CDR3 region has the DNA TGTGCCAGCACTCAGGGAAGCTCTGGGGCCAACGTCCTGACTTTC.

The V gene is TRBV7-6, the J gene TRBJ2-5; 7 bases are shared with TRBD2. V trimming: 1 base; J trimming: 5 bases; junction bases outside the gene matches: 7. The CDR3 runs to 15 residues. Germline assignment: CDR1 SGHVS and CDR2 FNYEAQ. Here the CDR3 DNA reads TGTGCCAGCAGCTTAGGGGGAGGGCTCGGGGAGACCCAGTACTTC. Protein sequence: CASSLGGGLGETQYF.

The chain couples TRBV28 to TRBJ1-4; D is unclear. The CDR3 runs to 14 residues. V lost 7 bases and J lost 8, with 17 bases in between. The germline V gene encodes CDR1 MDHEN and CDR2 SYDVKM. CDR3: CASTVPQNREKLFF. The CDR3 nucleotides read TGTGCCAGCACCGTTCCCCAGAACCGAGAAAAACTGTTTTTT.

This chain links TRBV7-3 with TRBJ2-5; 16 positions agree with TRBD2. The germline CDR1 and CDR2 sequences are SGHTA and FQGTGA. Trimming cost V 7 bases and J 6 bases; bases outside gene matches: 5. This CDR3 contains 15 residues. The DNA of the CDR3 is TGTGCCAGCACCTCGGGACTAGCGGGGGGGCAGACCCAGTACTTC. As protein: CASTSGLAGGQTQYF.

A few counts support this clone. The chain uses TRBV4-1 and TRBJ2-7, with TRBD1 matching 7 bases. With 1 base clipped from V and 6 bases from J, the junction kept 0 bases outside the gene matches. CDR1 is MGHRA, CDR2 YSYEKL, per germline. The CDR3 loop spans 12 amino acids. CDR3 loop: CASSQAGGEQYF. CDR3 DNA sequence: TGCGCCAGCAGCCAAGCAGGGGGCGAGCAGTACTTC.